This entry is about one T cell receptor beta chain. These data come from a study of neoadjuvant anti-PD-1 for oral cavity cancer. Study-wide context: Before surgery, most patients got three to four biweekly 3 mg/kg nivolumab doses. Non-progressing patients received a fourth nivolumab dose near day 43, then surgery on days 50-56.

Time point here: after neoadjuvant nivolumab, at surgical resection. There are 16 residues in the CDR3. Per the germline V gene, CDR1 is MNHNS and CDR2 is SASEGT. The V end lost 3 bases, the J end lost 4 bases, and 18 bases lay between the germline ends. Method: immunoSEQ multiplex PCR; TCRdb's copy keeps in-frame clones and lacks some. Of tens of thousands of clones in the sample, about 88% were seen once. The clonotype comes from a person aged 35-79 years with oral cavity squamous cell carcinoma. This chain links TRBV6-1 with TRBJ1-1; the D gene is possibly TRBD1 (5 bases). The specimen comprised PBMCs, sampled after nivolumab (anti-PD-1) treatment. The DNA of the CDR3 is TGTGCCAGCAGTGACCCCTTTCAGGGAGGGGTCACTGAAGCTTTCTTT. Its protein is CASSDPFQGGVTEAFF.